This T cell receptor beta chain was obtained from a study of T-cell reconstitution after alpha-beta-depleted transplantation in children (dated by TCRdb to 2016 to 2017). Background on the whole study: Using TCR repertoire profiling, the study followed T-cell immune reconstitution in a quantitative way in children after TCRalphabeta/CD19-depleted allogeneic hematopoietic cell transplantation.

Receptor amplification or capture employed PCR. The run used an Illumina HiSeq 2500. To normalize quantification of the TCRbeta repertoire, the TCR libraries were built with molecular barcoding that relied on unique molecular identifiers. TCRdb redid the processing of the public reads, applying fastp at Q25 and MiXCR, and retained in-frame beta chains. Identical CDR3 protein sequences are pooled into one entry, listed with their most common genes and DNA. This sample is represented by a few hundred thousand distinct CDR3 sequences; about an eighth of them were singletons. The ten largest clones represent 2% to 2.5% of the sample. Cut back by 7 bases and 4 bases, the V and J ends lie 17 bases apart. CDR1 and CDR2 were assigned from the germline V gene (reference sequence) as DFQATT and SNEGSKA. The CDR3 has 14 amino acids, counting the end cysteine and phenylalanine. The DNA shown is the 42-base CDR3, in frame from base 1.

This specimen's treatment or condition label, per the study, means: allogeneic hematopoietic cell transplantation with graft depleted of TCRalphabeta T cells and CD19 B cells. TCRalphabeta/CD19-depleted allogeneic hematopoietic cell grafts were given to the transplant recipients, all of whom were children. Notes on this clonotype: Its binding antigen is unknown. No per-base quality is available; no much larger clone lies one base away.

Broad study findings and their caveats: In some patients, high TCRbeta diversity at day 60 was attributed to recipient T cells and intrathymic progenitors that had survived conditioning. Apparently early alphabetaT-cell count recovery about two months after transplant reportedly relied on only several hundred rapidly expanded clones derived from non-depleted graft cells. Over the following months the frequencies of hyperexpanded clones went down, and after one year T-cell counts and TCRbeta diversity were mostly credited to newly produced T cells.

The starting material was PBMCs, mostly from graft donor cells, obtained 360 days after TCRalphabeta/CD19-depleted stem cell transplant. This sequence was found in a male patient younger than 18 who had a stem cell transplant for acute myeloid leukemia, so the T cells may come from the graft donor. The V and J genes are TRBV20-1 and TRBJ2-1; the D region is possibly TRBD1 or TRBD2, each matching across 5 bases. The base sequence is TGCAGTGGGGACGGGGCCGAGCCATACAATGAGCAGTTCTTC. It codes for CSGDGAEPYNEQFF.